Following are 25 T cell receptor beta chains from one sample sequenced in a study of T cell changes during pregnancy in multiple sclerosis. Sequencing was performed with immunoSEQ multiplex PCR; in TCRdb, only in-frame clones are kept and a portion is missing. Of 50,000 or so clones listed, around 92% were seen once; the top ten hold under 0.7%. The sample was CD4+ T cells from peripheral blood mononuclear cells, taken after pregnancy. All receptors come from a female donor with multiple sclerosis, enrolled in a pregnancy study.

The chain couples TRBV10-2 to TRBJ2-1, with 7 bases lining up with TRBD2. The CDR3 has 14 residues. CDR1 and CDR2 (germline): WSHSY, SAAADI. V dropped 7 bases and J dropped 0; count of bases not matched to a gene: 3. In DNA, the CDR3 is TGCGCCAGCAAGCTAGCGGACTCCTACAATGAGCAGTTCTTC. Translating it yields CASKLADSYNEQFF.

The chain recombines TRBV11-2 with TRBJ2-1; 10 bases match TRBD1. V lost 5 bases to trimming and J lost 9 bases; unmatched junction nucleotides: 7. Germline lookup yields CDR1 SGHAT and CDR2 FQNNGV. CDR3 length equals 14 residues. This CDR3 is CASSVTTGGTEQFF. The CDR3, as DNA: TGTGCCAGCAGCGTTACGACAGGGGGCACTGAGCAGTTCTTC.

This rearrangement joins TRBV25-1 to TRBJ2-1, with D possibly matching TRBD2 (6 bases). Germline V lookup: CDR1 MGHDK, CDR2 SYGVNS. Trimming shortened V by 5 bases and J by 5 bases, and 25 bases separated the two germline ends. The CDR3 totals 18 residues. The CDR3 loop is CASSPNPRLVLSDNEQFF. CDR3 sequence (DNA): TGTGCCAGCAGTCCGAACCCGAGACTAGTTCTATCGGACAATGAGCAGTTCTTC. Complete variable domain (other parts from reference TRBV25-1 and TRBJ2-1): EADIYQTPRYLVIGTGKKITLECSQTMGHDKMYWYQQDPGMELHLIHYSYGVNSTEKGDLSSESTVSRIRTEHFPLTLESARPSHTSQYLCASSPNPRLVLSDNEQFFGPGTRLTVL.

This rearrangement joins TRBV13 to TRBJ2-3; 11 positions match TRBD2. Germline-derived CDR1 and CDR2 are PRHDT and FYEKMQ (reference sequence). The V and J ends lost 3 bases and 3 bases, in that order; junction bases with no gene match: 5. The CDR3 runs to 16 residues. CDR3 in amino acids: CASSFSGRALTDTQYF. As DNA, the CDR3 is TGTGCCAGCAGCTTTAGCGGGAGGGCCTTGACAGATACGCAGTATTTT.

The chain joins TRBV13 to TRBJ2-5; tentative D call: TRBD1 (6 bases). The V gene's germline CDR1 is PRHDT and CDR2 FYEKMQ (reference sequence). Trimming removed 5 bases at V and 3 bases at J, with 13 bases between. CDR3 length equals 14 residues. The CDR3 nucleotides are TGTGCCAGCAGCCACCGACAGGCAGAAGAGACCCAGTACTTC. It codes for CASSHRQAEETQYF. Drawing the rest from reference TRBV13 and TRBJ2-5, the complete variable domain is AAGVIQSPRHLIKEKRETATLKCYPIPRHDTVYWYQQGPGQDPQFLISFYEKMQSDKGSIPDRFSAQQFSDYHSELNMSSLELGDSALYFCASSHRQAEETQYFGPGTRLLVL.

The chain joins TRBV5-1 to TRBJ2-3; TRBD2 matches 8 bases. The CDR3 sequence is 14 residues long. Losses at the gene ends were 4 bases for V and 1 base for J; bases not matched to a gene: 2. In germline, CDR1 is SGHRS, CDR2 YFSETQ. CDR3 residues: CASSEAGGTDTQYF. DNA of the CDR3: TGCGCCAGCAGCGAAGCGGGAGGCACAGATACGCAGTATTTT.

The V call is TRBV4-3, the J call TRBJ1-6, with no clear D. The CDR3 is 13 amino acids. Germline V gene sequence: CDR1 LGHNA, CDR2 YSLEER. V was trimmed by 5 bases and J by 11 bases, leaving 13 bases between them. CDR3 DNA: TGCGCCAGCAGCTCGGACTCGCGGACACCCCTCCACTTT. This translates into CASSSDSRTPLHF.

DNA for the CDR3: TGTGCCAGCAGCATCCCGAGAGGGACGGGAGCCTACGAGCAGTACTTC. The encoded protein is CASSIPRGTGAYEQYF. The J gene is TRBJ2-7, the V gene TRBV27; weak D call: TRBD2 (6 bases). V lost 6 bases to trimming and J lost 2 bases, with 20 bases between them. The CDR3 has 16 residues. In germline, CDR1 is MNHEY, CDR2 SMNVEV (reference sequence).

The chain joins TRBV28 to TRBJ1-4; unclear D gene. Germline V gene data show CDR1 as MDHEN and CDR2 as SYDVKM. Trimming pared 8 bases from V and 8 bases from J, leaving 15 bases between. There are 13 residues in the CDR3. In DNA, the CDR3 is TGTGCCAGCGCCGAGGGCTACGAGGAAAAACTGTTTTTT. It specifies CASAEGYEEKLFF.

The chain carries TRBV5-6 and TRBJ2-7, with 13 bases aligning to TRBD2. CDR3 length equals 18 residues. Germline CDR1 is SGHDT and CDR2 is YYEEEE. J gave up 1 base and V 4 bases, and 11 bases lay outside the gene matches. The CDR3 coding sequence is TGTGCCAGCAGCATACGGACTAGCGGGAGAACGGTGTCCTACGAGCAGTACTTC. Protein: CASSIRTSGRTVSYEQYF.

The chain employs TRBV5-5 and TRBJ2-5; the D is unclear. Germline lookup yields CDR1 SGHKS and CDR2 YYEKEE (reference sequence). Trimming removed 4 bases at V and 1 base at J, with 5 bases between. This CDR3 region has 12 residues. The CDR3 here is CASSSFQETQYF. CDR3 in DNA: TGTGCCAGCAGCAGCTTCCAAGAGACCCAGTACTTC. The variable domain in full, completed from reference TRBV5-5 and TRBJ2-5, reads DAGVTQSPTHLIKTRGQQVTLRCSPISGHKSVSWYQQVLGQGPQFIFQYYEKEERGRGNFPDRFSARQFPNYSSELNVNALLLGDSALYLCASSSFQETQYFGPGTRLLVL.

The chain has TRBV5-1 and TRBJ1-1, with a tentative D call TRBD1 (5 bases). Germline-derived CDR1 and CDR2 are SGHRS and YFSETQ. V lost 5 bases to trimming and J lost 0 bases, with 17 bases between them. The CDR3 totals 16 residues. The CDR3: CASRSLDSHMNTEAFF. CDR3 coding DNA: TGCGCCAGCAGATCGCTCGACAGTCACATGAACACTGAAGCTTTCTTT. The full variable domain, rest sourced from reference TRBV5-1 and TRBJ1-1, is KAGVTQTPRYLIKTRGQQVTLSCSPISGHRSVSWYQQTPGQGLQFLFEYFSETQRNKGNFPGRFSGRQFSNSRSEMNVSTLELGDSALYLCASRSLDSHMNTEAFFGQGTRLTVV.

The chain couples TRBV13 to TRBJ2-5; D may be TRBD1 (6 bases). V lost 5 bases, J lost 2 bases, and 12 bases lay in between. The CDR3 extends over 14 amino acids. Looked up from germline, CDR1 is PRHDT and CDR2 is FYEKMQ (reference sequence). The CDR3: CASSQQGLQETQYF. For the CDR3, the DNA is TGTGCCAGCAGCCAGCAGGGGTTACAAGAGACCCAGTACTTC.

The chain links TRBV7-9 to TRBJ1-2; D is unresolved. Germline CDR1 reads SEHNR; CDR2 reads FQNEAQ (reference sequence). CDR3 length equals 11 residues. V was pared by 4 bases and J by 4 bases, with 4 bases between. The CDR3 coding sequence is TGTGCCAGCAGCTCAATCTATGGCTACACCTTC. It specifies CASSSIYGYTF.

V is TRBV27 and J is TRBJ1-2; no firm D call. CDR3 size: 11 residues. Trimming stripped 5 bases from V and 7 bases from J, with 8 bases between. Germline CDR1 reads MNHEY; CDR2 reads SMNVEV (reference sequence). The CDR3: CASSSGFGYTF. DNA of the CDR3: TGTGCCAGCAGTAGCGGATTTGGCTACACCTTC.

The chain couples TRBV30 to TRBJ2-4; D perhaps matches TRBD1 (6 bases). The V gene's germline CDR1 is GTSNPN and CDR2 SVGIG (reference sequence). V lost 3 bases to trimming and J lost 7 bases, with 16 bases between them. The CDR3 runs 14 residues. The CDR3 DNA sequence: TGTGCCTGGAGCCTGGGATCGAGGGGGAACATTCAGTACTTC. Protein sequence: CAWSLGSRGNIQYF.

This CDR3 is CASSPGLGVSEQYF. The CDR3 DNA follows: TGTGCCAGCAGTCCGGGACTAGGCGTCTCCGAGCAGTACTTC. The J gene is TRBJ2-7, the V gene TRBV2; 8 bases are shared with TRBD2. Losses at the gene ends were 5 bases for V and 6 bases for J; bases not matched to a gene: 9. The CDR3 spans 14 residues. Germline CDR1 SNHLY, CDR2 FYNNEI.

On this clone: This CDR3 is missing its conserved last phenylalanine or tryptophan, likely due to a read error. The V call is TRBV7-9, the J call TRBJ2-3; D is perhaps TRBD2 (5 bases). Trimming shortened V by 2 bases and J by 0 bases, and 6 bases separated the two germline ends. The CDR3 spans 14 residues. From germline, CDR1 is SEHNR and CDR2 FQNEAQ (reference sequence). For the CDR3, the DNA is TGTGCCAGCAGCTTAACGGGGAGCACAGATACGCAGTATCTT. It yields the protein CASSLTGSTDTQYL.

The chain is built from TRBV12-5 and TRBJ1-2; D uncertain. V dropped 5 bases and J dropped 7 bases, with 20 bases sitting between them. This CDR3 is built from 15 residues. The germline CDR1 and CDR2 sequences are LGHNT and FRNRAP. CDR3 sequence (DNA): TGTGCTAGTGGTCCGAGGATGATAGAGTCGGGTGGCTACACCTTC. It translates to CASGPRMIESGGYTF.

The chain employs TRBV7-2 and TRBJ1-2; TRBD1 is a possible D gene (5 bases). The ends were cut back, 1 base at V and 3 bases at J, with 9 bases in the middle. The germline V gene encodes CDR1 SGHTA and CDR2 FQGNSA. This CDR3 has 14 residues. The CDR3 region is CASSLGQSYYGYTF. The CDR3 DNA reads TGTGCCAGCAGCTTAGGACAGTCCTACTATGGCTACACCTTC.

In its sample, this clone was seen a few times. The V and J genes are TRBV2 and TRBJ1-1; D may be TRBD1 (6 bases). CDR1 SNHLY and CDR2 FYNNEI come from the germline V gene. The length of the CDR3 is 13 residues. Trimming stripped 5 bases from V and 6 bases from J, with 13 bases between. Written as DNA, the CDR3 is TGTGCCAGCAGTATCACAGGGAGCGCTGAAGCTTTCTTT. Translating gives CASSITGSAEAFF.

The rearrangement links TRBV10-3 to TRBJ1-5; 8 bases agree with TRBD1. Looked up from germline, CDR1 is ENHRY and CDR2 is SYGVKD. This CDR3 has 14 residues. The ends lost 10 bases at V and 2 bases at J; junction bases unmatched: 7. The CDR3 coding sequence is TGTGCCAGTAATCAGGGGGCGGGCAATCAGCCCCAGCATTTT. Translated: CASNQGAGNQPQHF.

This sequence joins TRBV19 and TRBJ1-2; D gene uncertain. Looked up from germline, CDR1 is LNHDA and CDR2 is SQIVND (reference sequence). V was pared by 0 bases and J by 2 bases, with 4 bases between. The CDR3 consists of 13 residues. The CDR3, as DNA: TGTGCCAGTAGTATAGACAGGAACTATGGCTACACCTTC. Translating it yields CASSIDRNYGYTF.

The V and J genes are TRBV11-2 and TRBJ2-5, with D tentatively TRBD2 (6 bases). CDR1 and CDR2 from the germline V gene are SGHAT and FQNNGV. V was cut by 3 bases and J by 0 bases, with 14 bases left in between. The CDR3 contains 16 residues. The CDR3 protein is CASSFSSARYQETQYF. The CDR3 nucleotides read TGTGCCAGCAGCTTTTCTAGCGCCAGGTACCAAGAGACCCAGTACTTC.

The chain combines TRBV5-1 with TRBJ1-1; 8 positions match TRBD1. The CDR3 length is 15 residues. CDR1 SGHRS and CDR2 YFSETQ come from the germline V gene. Unmatched junction bases numbered 3, after V lost 2 bases and J lost 0 bases. CDR3 region: CASSLRQGLNTEAFF. CDR3 nucleotides: TGCGCCAGCAGCTTACGACAGGGGTTGAACACTGAAGCTTTCTTT. Combining the CDR3 with reference TRBV5-1 and TRBJ1-1 gives the whole variable domain KAGVTQTPRYLIKTRGQQVTLSCSPISGHRSVSWYQQTPGQGLQFLFEYFSETQRNKGNFPGRFSGRQFSNSRSEMNVSTLELGDSALYLCASSLRQGLNTEAFFGQGTRLTVV.